Shown below are 21 T cell receptor beta chains from a single sample sequenced in a study of T cell responses to AZD1222 COVID-19 vaccine. Libraries were prepared by immunoSEQ multiplex PCR; TCRdb keeps only in-frame clonotypes and omits some of them. In the table there are roughly 100,000 clones, about 88% of which are singletons. Source: peripheral blood, taken on day 0 of AZD1222 vaccination. The receptor set was obtained from an adult in good health.

The CDR3 reads CASSLQGPRNSPLHF. In nucleotides, the CDR3 is TGTGCCAGCAGCTTACAGGGTCCCCGTAATTCACCCCTCCACTTT. The chain carries TRBV5-4 and TRBJ1-6; tentatively, D is TRBD1 (6 bases). Germline-derived CDR1 and CDR2 are SGHNT and YYREEE (reference sequence). The CDR3 length is 15 residues. Trimming took off 2 bases at V and 6 bases at J, with 12 bases between the two ends.

J is TRBJ1-4 and V is TRBV2; D call uncertain. V dropped 4 bases and J dropped 8 bases, with 8 bases sitting between them. The CDR3 has 12 residues. Germline lookup yields CDR1 SNHLY and CDR2 FYNNEI. The CDR3 DNA sequence: TGTGCCAGCAGTGGCGGGGTCGAAAAACTGTTTTTT. Translating it yields CASSGGVEKLFF.

The rearrangement joins TRBV7-8 to TRBJ2-3; TRBD1 matches 7 bases. With V trimmed by 5 bases and J by 0 bases, 8 bases remained unmatched. Germline V lookup: CDR1 SGHVS, CDR2 FQNEAQ. This CDR3 spans 16 amino acids. The CDR3 DNA follows: TGTGCCAGCAGCCTAAAAAGGGACAGTAGCACAGATACGCAGTATTTT. It translates to CASSLKRDSSTDTQYF. The full variable domain, in which reference TRBV7-8 and TRBJ2-3 provide the parts outside the CDR3, is GAGVSQSPRYKVAKRGQDVALRCDPISGHVSLFWYQQALGQGPEFLTYFQNEAQLDKSGLPSDRFFAERPEGSVSTLKIQRTQQEDSAVYLCASSLKRDSSTDTQYFGPGTRLTVL.

This chain uses TRBV11-2 with TRBJ1-6; D remains unclear. Germline CDR1 SGHAT, CDR2 FQNNGV. V gave up 1 base and J gave up 9 bases, with 13 bases separating them. The CDR3 runs 15 residues. The CDR3 region is CASSLVGPSVSPLHF. Written as DNA, the CDR3 is TGTGCCAGCAGCTTAGTCGGGCCGTCGGTTTCACCCCTCCACTTT.

This chain links TRBV5-6 with TRBJ2-1; TRBD2 matches 7 bases. This CDR3 is built from 15 residues. Germline-derived CDR1 and CDR2 are SGHDT and YYEEEE. V shed 3 bases, J shed 2 bases, and the junction held 5 bases outside the gene matches. CDR3 sequence reads: CASSWTRDPYNEQFF. In DNA, the CDR3 is TGTGCCAGCAGCTGGACTAGAGACCCCTACAATGAGCAGTTCTTC.

The chain is built from TRBV27 and TRBJ1-2, with 7 bases fitting TRBD1. The CDR3 loop spans 13 amino acids. Germline V gives CDR1 MNHEY, CDR2 SMNVEV (reference sequence). After removal of 6 bases from V and 6 bases from J, the junction contained 7 bases not matched to a gene. CDR3 amino acids: CASSPRDRHGYTF. The CDR3 coding sequence is TGTGCCAGCAGCCCTCGGGACAGACATGGCTACACCTTC.

CDR3 amino acids: CASSLAETQYF. CDR3 DNA: TGTGCCAGCAGCTTAGCGGAGACCCAGTACTTC. J is TRBJ2-5 and V is TRBV13; D unresolved. The germline V and J ends were trimmed by 1 base and 5 bases, with 2 bases remaining between them. From germline, CDR1 is PRHDT and CDR2 FYEKMQ (reference sequence). The CDR3 runs 11 residues.

The V and J genes are TRBV14 and TRBJ2-3; perhaps TRBD1 as D (6 bases). Germline CDR1 SGHDN, CDR2 FVKESK. With 4 bases removed from V and 5 bases from J, the gap between germline ends came to 16 bases. This CDR3 has 15 residues. The CDR3 spells CASSPRDISGDTQYF. CDR3 nucleotide sequence: TGTGCCAGCAGCCCCCGGGACATCAGTGGAGATACGCAGTATTTT.

The chain combines TRBV7-3 with TRBJ2-5, with 9 bases identical to TRBD2. The germline V gene encodes CDR1 SGHTA and CDR2 FQGTGA. The CDR3 is 15 residues long. The junction had 10 bases not matched to a gene; V was cut back by 8 bases and J by 3 bases. The CDR3 spells CASAPGTSPEETQYF. CDR3 in DNA: TGTGCCAGCGCCCCCGGGACTAGCCCAGAAGAGACCCAGTACTTC.

The chain is built from TRBV7-8 and TRBJ2-1; TRBD2 is a possible D gene (6 bases). Trimming took off 5 bases at V and 10 bases at J, with 12 bases between the two ends. The germline V gene has CDR1 SGHVS and CDR2 FQNEAQ. The CDR3 contains 12 residues. CDR3 nucleotides: TGTGCCAGCAGCCAGCGGGTCTACGAGCAGTTCTTC. It yields the protein CASSQRVYEQFF.

This chain joins TRBV7-3 and TRBJ2-3, with D possibly being TRBD1 or TRBD2 (5 bases each). This CDR3 has 14 residues. Germline-derived CDR1 and CDR2 are SGHTA and FQGTGA. Trimming left V 2 bases short and J 1 base short, with 7 bases between. CDR3 amino acids: CASSLEGRTDTQYF. CDR3 in DNA: TGTGCCAGCAGCTTAGAGGGGCGCACAGATACGCAGTATTTT. The whole variable domain, filled in from reference TRBV7-3 and TRBJ2-3, reads GAGVSQTPSNKVTEKGKYVELRCDPISGHTALYWYRQSLGQGPEFLIYFQGTGAADDSGLPNDRFFAVRPEGSVSTLKIQRTERGDSAVYLCASSLEGRTDTQYFGPGTRLTVL.

The V and J genes are TRBV7-2 and TRBJ1-4; D may be TRBD1 (5 bases). This CDR3 has 17 amino acids. Germline CDR1 and CDR2: SGHTA and FQGNSA. The V end lost 5 bases, the J end lost 0 bases, and 16 bases lay between the germline ends. Here the CDR3 reads CASSALTDIATNEKLFF. As DNA, the CDR3 is TGTGCCAGCAGCGCGTTGACAGATATTGCAACTAATGAAAAACTGTTTTTT.

The genes are TRBV5-1 and TRBJ1-3, with D perhaps matching TRBD1 (5 bases). CDR3 size: 16 residues. Germline V CDR1 and CDR2: SGHRS, YFSETQ. Trimming removed 1 base at V and 1 base at J, with 12 bases between. The CDR3 coding sequence is TGCGCCAGCAGCTTGTTTACAGGCCAGTCTGGAAACACCATATATTTT. It translates to CASSLFTGQSGNTIYF. The full variable domain, its missing parts supplied by reference TRBV5-1 and TRBJ1-3, is KAGVTQTPRYLIKTRGQQVTLSCSPISGHRSVSWYQQTPGQGLQFLFEYFSETQRNKGNFPGRFSGRQFSNSRSEMNVSTLELGDSALYLCASSLFTGQSGNTIYFGEGSWLTVV.

The chain uses TRBV21-1 and TRBJ1-2. TRBV21-1 is assigned pseudogene status. The CDR3 length is 16 residues. The CDR3 DNA reads TGTGCCAGCAGCGCCCGAGAGGGGCAGGGAACTTATGGCTACACCTTC. Residues: CASSAREGQGTYGYTF.

The chain employs TRBV13 and TRBJ2-3, with D unclear. The CDR3 has 11 amino acids. Germline CDR1 reads PRHDT; CDR2 reads FYEKMQ (reference sequence). Trimming took 5 bases from V and 4 from J, leaving 4 bases between them. In nucleotides, the CDR3 is TGTGCCAGCAGCGTTTCAGATACGCAGTATTTT. Amino acid sequence: CASSVSDTQYF.

V is TRBV28 and J is TRBJ1-2; tentative D call: TRBD1 (5 bases). Trimming removed 5 bases from V and 0 bases from J, with 10 bases in between. CDR1 and CDR2 from the germline V gene are MDHEN and SYDVKM. The CDR3 is 14 residues long. In nucleotides, the CDR3 is TGTGCCAGCAGTCCGCAGGGTGCTAACTATGGCTACACCTTC. Translating it yields CASSPQGANYGYTF.

This chain joins TRBV5-1 and TRBJ2-7, with 9 bases identical to TRBD2. From germline, CDR1 is SGHRS and CDR2 YFSETQ. With 4 bases clipped from V and 0 bases from J, the junction kept 8 bases outside the gene matches. The CDR3 runs to 16 residues. The CDR3: CASSPGGLASSYEQYF. The DNA of the CDR3 is TGCGCCAGCAGCCCAGGGGGACTAGCCAGCTCCTACGAGCAGTACTTC.

The rearrangement joins TRBV5-1 to TRBJ1-5; possible D gene TRBD1, 5 bases. CDR3 length: 15 residues. Germline V gene data show CDR1 as SGHRS and CDR2 as YFSETQ. The germline V and J ends were trimmed by 0 bases and 3 bases, with 10 bases remaining between them. The CDR3 nucleotides read TGCGCCAGCAGCTTGGAGGGGCGTTACAATCAGCCCCAGCATTTT. Its translation: CASSLEGRYNQPQHF.

The V call is TRBV6-1, the J call TRBJ1-1, with D perhaps matching TRBD1 (6 bases). V lost 3 bases and J lost 0, with 8 bases in between. Per the germline V gene, CDR1 is MNHNS and CDR2 is SASEGT. CDR3 size: 14 residues. The CDR3 loop reads CASSDGGMNTEAFF. The CDR3 DNA sequence: TGTGCCAGCAGTGATGGGGGCATGAACACTGAAGCTTTCTTT.

Here the CDR3 reads CASSGGRLVSPLHF. The CDR3 nucleotides are TGTGCCAGCAGCGGGGGACGTCTAGTTTCACCCCTCCACTTT. The V gene is TRBV5-6, the J gene TRBJ1-6; D may be TRBD1 (5 bases). V was pared by 4 bases and J by 9 bases, with 14 bases between. This CDR3 contains 14 residues. Germline loops: CDR1 SGHDT, CDR2 YYEEEE. Full variable domain (rest looked up from reference TRBV5-6 and TRBJ1-6): DAGVTQSPTHLIKTRGQQVTLRCSPKSGHDTVSWYQQALGQGPQFIFQYYEEEERQRGNFPDRFSGHQFPNYSSELNVNALLLGDSALYLCASSGGRLVSPLHFGNGTRLTVT.

This chain joins TRBV7-2 and TRBJ1-1; TRBD1 is a possible D gene (5 bases). Per the germline V gene, CDR1 is SGHTA and CDR2 is FQGNSA. The CDR3 totals 16 residues. V dropped 5 bases and J dropped 5 bases, with 21 bases sitting between them. The CDR3 coding sequence is TGTGCCAGCAGCCTCATCAGTGAGGGGCGAGGAACTGAAGCTTTCTTT. Amino acids: CASSLISEGRGTEAFF.